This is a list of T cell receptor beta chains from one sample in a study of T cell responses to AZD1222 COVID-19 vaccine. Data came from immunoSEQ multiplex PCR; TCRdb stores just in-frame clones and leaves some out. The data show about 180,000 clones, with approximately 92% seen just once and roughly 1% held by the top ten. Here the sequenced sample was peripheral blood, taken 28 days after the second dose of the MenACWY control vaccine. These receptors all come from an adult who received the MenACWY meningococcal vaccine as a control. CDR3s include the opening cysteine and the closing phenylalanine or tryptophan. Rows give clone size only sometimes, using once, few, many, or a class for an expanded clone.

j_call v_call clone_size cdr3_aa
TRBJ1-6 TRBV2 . CASSETSSPLHF
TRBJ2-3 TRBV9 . CASSVGRIDTQYF
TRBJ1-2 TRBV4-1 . CASSQDPGTYGYTF
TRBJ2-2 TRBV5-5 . CASSRPGLADYTGELFF
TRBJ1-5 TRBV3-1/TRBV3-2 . CASSRGEGQPQHF
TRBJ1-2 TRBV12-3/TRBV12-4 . CASSQSNYGYTF
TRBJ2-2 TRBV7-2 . CASSFKGGRGAASGELFF
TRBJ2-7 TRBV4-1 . CASSQGGGGYTYEQYF
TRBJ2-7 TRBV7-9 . CASSGSGEPYEQYF
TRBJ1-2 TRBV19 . CASSTGTSSYGYTF
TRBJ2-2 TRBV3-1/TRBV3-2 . CASSPWDWNTGELFF
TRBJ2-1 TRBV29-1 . CSVATGQGAREQFF
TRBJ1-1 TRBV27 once CASSASPMGDTEAFF
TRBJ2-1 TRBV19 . CASSILGTLYNEQFF
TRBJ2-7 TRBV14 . CASSQDSGQLSYEQYF
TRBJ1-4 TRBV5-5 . CASSPGARQGANEKLFF
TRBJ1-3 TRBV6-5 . CATLAPSGNTIYF
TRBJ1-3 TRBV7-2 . CASSLAAGSFSGNTIYF
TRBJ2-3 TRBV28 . CASSPLDGLSSTDTQYF
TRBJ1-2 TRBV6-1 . CASSESWGNYGYTF
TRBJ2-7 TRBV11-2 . CASSLEPRPTYEQYF
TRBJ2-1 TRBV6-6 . CASIQYNEQFF
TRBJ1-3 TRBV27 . CASSLLGTLSSGNTIYF
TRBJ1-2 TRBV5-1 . CASSQPLDGGGYNYGYTF
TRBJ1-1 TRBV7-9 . CASSRWGGMNTEAFF
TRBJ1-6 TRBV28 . CASSLTGPSDYNSPLHF
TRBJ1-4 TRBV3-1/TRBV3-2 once CASSQGGATNEKLFF
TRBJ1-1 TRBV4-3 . CASSRSRTGGGTEAFF
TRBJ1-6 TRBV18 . CASSPASDNSPLHF
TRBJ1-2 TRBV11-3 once CASSPGFYLSLNYGYTF
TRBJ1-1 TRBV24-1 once CATSEASHMNTEAFF
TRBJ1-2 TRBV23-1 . CASSPEKQSYGYTF
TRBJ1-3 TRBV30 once CASDDLSGNTIYF